These T cell receptor beta chains were read from a single sample in a study of patients and donors after allogeneic stem cell transplantation. Via MiXCR, TCRdb re-called the RT-PCR reads, giving one row per CDR3 protein. In the table there are over 2,000 distinct CDR3 sequences, around 18% of which are singletons. Sequencing was performed on blood, either unsorted or a sorted T cell fraction (not recorded which). The origin of the receptors is a human donor who was either an allogeneic HSCT recipient or a stem cell or donor lymphocyte infusion donor (not recorded which). It is not recorded whose cells these are; they may come from a transplant donor. CDR3s include the opening cysteine and the closing phenylalanine or tryptophan. The D gene is left open where the match is weak. Expanded clones get a size class; other rows say once, few or many, or leave the size out.

J gene,CDR3 length,D gene,V gene,clone size,CDR3 protein,CDR3 DNA
TRBJ2-3,12,.,TRBV12-3/TRBV12-4,.,CASSFAADTQYF,TGTGCCAGCAGTTTCGCAGCAGATACGCAGTATTTT
TRBJ1-2,14,TRBD1,TRBV2,.,CASNLGTGFYGYTF,TGTGCCAGCAATCTTGGGACAGGGTTCTATGGCTACACCTTC
TRBJ2-1,16,.,TRBV7-9,.,CASSLNLGLLDNEQFF,TGTGCCAGCAGCTTAAATTTGGGTCTGCTGGACAATGAGCAGTTCTTC
TRBJ2-5,14,.,TRBV5-1,few,CASSLDVGWGTQYF,TGCGCCAGCAGCTTGGACGTAGGGTGGGGAACCCAGTACTTC
TRBJ1-1,14,TRBD1,TRBV5-1,medium-sized,CASSPGQRNTEAFF,TGCGCCAGCAGCCCGGGACAGAGGAACACTGAAGCTTTCTTT
TRBJ1-2,13,.,TRBV4-3,.,CASSQDRPSGYTF,TGCGCCAGCAGCCAAGATCGACCCAGTGGCTACACCTTC
TRBJ2-3,11,.,TRBV20-1,few,CSAQGTDTQYF,TGCAGCGCACAGGGCACAGATACGCAGTATTTT
TRBJ2-3,15,.,TRBV7-7,medium-sized,CASSLSFRGTDTQYF,TGTGCCAGCAGCTTGAGTTTTAGGGGGACAGATACGCAGTATTTT
TRBJ2-1,14,.,TRBV4-3,medium-sized,CASSHTGLLNEQFF,TGCGCCAGCAGCCACACGGGACTGCTCAATGAGCAGTTCTTC
TRBJ2-1,10,.,TRBV19,.,CASRTNEQFF,TGTGCCAGTAGAACCAATGAGCAGTTCTTC
TRBJ2-3,13,TRBD1,TRBV7-9,few,CASSRTGTDTQYF,TGTGCCAGCAGCCGGACAGGGACAGATACGCAGTATTTT
TRBJ2-7,13,.,TRBV20-1,few,CSARPGEGAEQYF,TGCAGTGCTAGACCGGGAGAGGGAGCCGAGCAGTACTTC
TRBJ2-7,15,TRBD1,TRBV7-6,.,CASSLTGTGEGEQYF,TGTGCCAGCAGCCTTACCGGGACAGGGGAGGGCGAGCAGTACTTC
TRBJ2-3,14,.,TRBV2,few,CASSEQGRADTQYF,TGTGCCAGCAGTGAACAGGGGAGGGCAGATACGCAGTATTTT
TRBJ2-7,12,.,TRBV2,.,CASTGTSYEQYF,TGTGCCAGCACCGGGACATCCTACGAGCAGTACTTC
TRBJ1-1,15,TRBD1,TRBV11-2,.,CASSHRGQVPTEAFF,TGTGCCAGCAGCCACCGAGGACAGGTGCCCACTGAAGCTTTCTTT
TRBJ1-2,14,TRBD1,TRBV5-4,.,CASSDRGIDYGYTF,TGTGCCAGCTCCGACAGGGGAATCGATTATGGCTACACCTTC
TRBJ2-2,16,.,TRBV19,medium-sized,CASSIVALQGTGELFF,TGTGCCAGTAGTATAGTAGCCCTACAAGGTACCGGGGAGCTGTTTTTT
TRBJ2-7,11,.,TRBV5-6,few,CASSFGYEQYF,TGTGCCAGCAGCTTCGGTTACGAGCAGTACTTC
TRBJ2-1,14,.,TRBV7-3,.,CASSLSLVNNEQFF,TGTGCCAGCAGCTTAAGTCTAGTTAACAATGAGCAGTTCTTC
TRBJ1-1,13,.,TRBV30,.,CAWSKGGPVEAFF,TGTGCCTGGTCTAAGGGTGGCCCCGTTGAAGCTTTCTTT
TRBJ2-5,14,.,TRBV20-1,few,CSAENFLTQETQYF,TGCAGTGCCGAAAACTTCCTAACCCAAGAGACCCAGTACTTC
TRBJ2-5,13,.,TRBV5-1,.,CASSLIPQETQYF,TGCGCCAGCAGCTTGATCCCCCAAGAGACCCAGTACTTC
TRBJ2-7,18,TRBD1,TRBV6-5,medium-sized,CASSKHETGTGKVYEQYF,TGTGCCAGCAGCAAACACGAGACCGGGACAGGGAAGGTGTACGAGCAGTACTTC
TRBJ2-3,13,.,TRBV5-1,few,CASSVDGTDTQYF,TGCGCCAGCAGCGTTGACGGAACAGATACGCAGTATTTT
TRBJ2-3,16,.,TRBV5-1,medium-sized,CASSFGSFPSTDTQYF,TGCGCCAGCAGCTTTGGCAGCTTTCCTAGCACAGATACGCAGTATTTT
TRBJ2-7,16,TRBD2,TRBV27,few,CASSLLASGGAGEQYF,TGTGCCAGCAGTTTATTGGCTAGCGGGGGGGCCGGTGAGCAGTACTTC
TRBJ2-7,14,.,TRBV11-2,large,CASSLDRQAYEQYF,TGTGCCAGCAGCTTAGACCGACAGGCCTACGAGCAGTACTTC
TRBJ1-1,13,.,TRBV29-1,few,CSVSQGRSTEAFF,TGCAGCGTTTCCCAGGGCCGCAGCACTGAAGCTTTCTTT
TRBJ2-3,14,.,TRBV5-5,medium-sized,CASSLLHGADTQYF,TGTGCCAGCAGCTTGCTCCATGGGGCAGATACGCAGTATTTT
TRBJ1-6,17,.,TRBV27,few,CASSFYSARVIGSPLHF,TGTGCCAGCAGTTTCTATTCGGCGAGGGTAATTGGGTCACCCCTCCACTTT
TRBJ1-2,14,TRBD1,TRBV28,.,CASSTPGTGYGYTF,TGTGCCAGCAGTACCCCCGGGACAGGCTATGGCTACACCTTC
TRBJ1-1,12,.,TRBV29-1,.,CSVEQGNTEAFF,TGCAGCGTTGAACAGGGGAACACTGAAGCTTTCTTT
TRBJ2-3,13,.,TRBV2,few,CASSEFQTDTQYF,TGTGCCAGCAGTGAATTTCAAACAGATACGCAGTATTTT
TRBJ2-7,14,.,TRBV18,few,CASSRDTPLDEQYF,TGTGCCAGCTCACGGGATACTCCTCTCGACGAGCAGTACTTC
TRBJ1-2,14,.,TRBV6-5,.,CASSYSQAPYGYTF,TGTGCCAGCAGTTACTCGCAGGCCCCCTATGGCTACACCTTC
TRBJ2-3,14,TRBD1,TRBV24-1,.,CATSYRGYTDTQYF,TGTGCCACCAGTTACAGGGGATATACAGATACGCAGTATTTT
TRBJ2-5,11,.,TRBV12-3/TRBV12-4,medium-sized,CASSLQETQYF,TGTGCCAGCAGCCTCCAAGAGACCCAGTACTTC
TRBJ2-2,15,.,TRBV10-3,medium-sized,CAISESEKGTGELFF,TGTGCCATCAGTGAGTCTGAGAAAGGCACCGGGGAGCTGTTTTTT
TRBJ1-2,16,TRBD1,TRBV20-1,.,CSARDFGQDTSYGYTF,TGCAGTGCTAGAGATTTCGGACAGGACACGAGCTATGGCTACACCTTC
TRBJ2-7,13,.,TRBV7-2,medium-sized,CASSLAPQGSRYF,TGTGCCAGCAGCTTAGCCCCTCAGGGAAGTAGGTACTTC
TRBJ2-7,12,.,TRBV2,.,CGGGQTSYEQYF,TGTGGCGGAGGACAGACCTCCTACGAGCAGTACTTC
TRBJ2-1,13,.,TRBV19,few,CASRDSGTNEQFF,TGTGCCAGCCGGGACTCGGGCACCAATGAGCAGTTCTTC
TRBJ2-2,11,.,TRBV29-1,.,CSGINTGELFF,TGCAGCGGGATAAACACCGGGGAGCTGTTTTTT
TRBJ1-2,12,.,TRBV5-5,.,CASSQGNYGYTF,TGTGCCAGCAGCCAGGGGAACTATGGCTACACCTTC
TRBJ1-1,13,.,TRBV9,medium-sized,CASSPHDQGEAFF,TGTGCCAGCAGCCCGCATGACCAGGGTGAAGCTTTCTTT
TRBJ2-1,11,.,TRBV5-1,.,CASTLDGEQFF,TGCGCCAGCACGCTAGACGGTGAGCAGTTCTTC
TRBJ2-3,12,.,TRBV5-4,.,CASRLDTDTQYF,TGTGCCAGCAGGTTGGACACAGATACGCAGTATTTT
TRBJ2-1,15,TRBD2,TRBV27,.,CASTKDPGLVGGEFF,TGTGCCAGCACCAAAGATCCAGGGTTGGTCGGGGGGGAGTTCTTC
TRBJ1-1,14,.,TRBV27,medium-sized,CASSSLRGGTEAFF,TGTGCCAGCAGTTCCTTACGTGGCGGCACTGAAGCTTTCTTT
TRBJ1-6,14,.,TRBV5-1,few,CASSSQGTGSPLHF,TGCGCCAGCAGCTCACAGGGTACTGGGTCACCCCTCCACTTT
TRBJ2-3,17,TRBD2,TRBV5-1,.,CASSSGLAGGHADTQYF,TGCGCCAGCAGCTCCGGACTAGCGGGGGGGCATGCAGATACGCAGTATTTT